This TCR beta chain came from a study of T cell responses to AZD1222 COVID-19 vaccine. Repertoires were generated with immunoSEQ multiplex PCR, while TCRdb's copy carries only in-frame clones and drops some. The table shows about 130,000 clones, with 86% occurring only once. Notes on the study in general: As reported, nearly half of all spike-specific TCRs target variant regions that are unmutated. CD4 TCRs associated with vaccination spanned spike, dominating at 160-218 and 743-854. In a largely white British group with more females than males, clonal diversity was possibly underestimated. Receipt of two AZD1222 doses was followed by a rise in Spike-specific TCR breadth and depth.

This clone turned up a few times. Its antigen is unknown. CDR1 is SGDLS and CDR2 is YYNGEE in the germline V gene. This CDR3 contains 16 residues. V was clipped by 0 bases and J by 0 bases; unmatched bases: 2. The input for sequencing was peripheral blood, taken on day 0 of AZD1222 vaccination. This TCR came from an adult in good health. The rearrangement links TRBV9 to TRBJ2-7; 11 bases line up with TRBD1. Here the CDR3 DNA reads TGTGCCAGCAGCGTAGCCGGGACAGGGGGCTCCTACGAGCAGTACTTC. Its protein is CASSVAGTGGSYEQYF.